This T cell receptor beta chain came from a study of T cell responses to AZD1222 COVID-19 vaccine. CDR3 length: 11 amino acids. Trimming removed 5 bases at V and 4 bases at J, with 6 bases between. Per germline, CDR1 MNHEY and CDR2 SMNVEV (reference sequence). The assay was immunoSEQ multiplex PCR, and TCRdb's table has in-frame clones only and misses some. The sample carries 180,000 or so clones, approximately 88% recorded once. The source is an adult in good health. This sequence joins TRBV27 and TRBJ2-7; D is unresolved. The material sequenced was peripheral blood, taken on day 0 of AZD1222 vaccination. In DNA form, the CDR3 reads TGTGCCAGCAGTGATCGGTACGAGCAGTACTTC. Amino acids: CASSDRYEQYF.